The 22 T cell receptor beta chains below all came from one sample that was sequenced in a study of blood T cell repertoires in COVID-19. TCRdb keeps only in-frame clones here, not all; method: immunoSEQ multiplex PCR. The table shows hundreds of thousands of clones, with about 90% occurring only once. Sequenced: peripheral blood. The receptors here all came from a woman between 18 and 29 years old who had recovered from COVID-19.

The rearrangement uses TRBV27 and TRBJ1-1, with D unresolved. Trimming pared 4 bases from V and 3 bases from J, leaving 12 bases between. Germline CDR1 MNHEY, CDR2 SMNVEV (reference sequence). The CDR3 covers 14 residues. CDR3 amino acids: CASSYQEGYTEAFF. The CDR3 nucleotides are TGTGCCAGCAGTTACCAGGAGGGTTACACTGAAGCTTTCTTT.

The rearrangement uses TRBV19 and TRBJ2-3, with 7 bases lining up with TRBD1. The length of the CDR3 is 18 residues. J lost 4 bases, V lost 2 bases, and 15 bases had no gene match. Looked up from germline, CDR1 is LNHDA and CDR2 is SQIVND (reference sequence). CDR3: CASSIRGQLGFGADTQYF. CDR3 DNA sequence: TGTGCCAGTAGTATAAGGGGGCAGCTGGGTTTTGGTGCAGATACGCAGTATTTT.

J is TRBJ1-5 and V is TRBV4-3; D is unclear. Germline values: CDR1 LGHNA, CDR2 YSLEER. V gave up 2 bases and J gave up 2 bases, with 16 bases separating them. This CDR3 has 17 amino acids. The CDR3 DNA sequence: TGCGCCAGCAGCCAATCTAGACGCACTGACGGCAATCAGCCCCAGCATTTT. As protein: CASSQSRRTDGNQPQHF.

The V call is TRBV7-2, the J call TRBJ1-1, with a possible D match to TRBD1 (5 bases). The CDR3 consists of 15 residues. V gave up 1 base and J gave up 5 bases, with 14 bases separating them. CDR1 is SGHTA and CDR2 is FQGNSA in the germline V gene. CDR3 in DNA: TGTGCCAGCAGCTTAGAGTCTGACAGAAGGACTGAAGCTTTCTTT. This sequence encodes CASSLESDRRTEAFF.

The chain has TRBV25-1 and TRBJ2-7; 9 positions match TRBD2. The CDR3 contains 18 residues. CDR1 and CDR2 (germline): MGHDK, SYGVNS. Losses at the gene ends were 5 bases for V and 5 bases for J; bases not matched to a gene: 19. The CDR3 spells CASSLNPGTSPSEDEQYF. The CDR3 nucleotides read TGTGCCAGCAGTCTCAACCCGGGGACTAGCCCTTCGGAGGACGAGCAGTACTTC.

This clone has just one count. The CDR3 here is CASRTGTDTQYF. CDR3 nucleotide sequence: TGCGCCAGTCGGACAGGCACAGATACGCAGTATTTT. The chain carries TRBV5-1 and TRBJ2-3; D is perhaps TRBD1 (6 bases). Germline CDR1 SGHRS, CDR2 YFSETQ. V was clipped by 8 bases and J by 1 base, with 8 bases between them. The CDR3 runs 12 residues.

This sequence joins TRBV30 and TRBJ2-4; TRBD1 is a possible D gene (5 bases). The CDR3 runs to 17 residues. Trimming removed 1 base from V and 0 bases from J, with 16 bases in between. Germline V gene data show CDR1 as GTSNPN and CDR2 as SVGIG (reference sequence). The CDR3 DNA reads TGTGCCTGGAGTGCACCAGGGCAGCAGCTAGCCAAAAACATTCAGTACTTC. Its translation is CAWSAPGQQLAKNIQYF.

This clone appeared a few times. The V and J genes are TRBV11-2 and TRBJ1-1; no clear D. Germline CDR1 and CDR2: SGHAT and FQNNGV. The CDR3 contains 12 residues. V dropped 0 bases and J dropped 6 bases, with 5 bases sitting between them. The DNA of the CDR3 is TGTGCCAGCAGCTTAGATCGGTCTGAAGCTTTCTTT. Residues: CASSLDRSEAFF.

The chain carries TRBV13 and TRBJ2-5, with D unclear. Germline loops: CDR1 PRHDT, CDR2 FYEKMQ (reference sequence). V lost 1 base, J lost 7 bases, and 7 bases lay in between. The CDR3 consists of 12 residues. Written as DNA, the CDR3 is TGTGCCAGCAGCTTAGCGTCGAGGACCCAGTACTTC. This sequence encodes CASSLASRTQYF.

V and J are TRBV2 and TRBJ2-7; possibly TRBD1 for D (5 bases). Germline CDR1 SNHLY, CDR2 FYNNEI. The length of the CDR3 is 14 residues. V was trimmed by 6 bases and J by 2 bases, leaving 14 bases between them. The CDR3 reads CASSTPTGPYEQYF. The CDR3 DNA follows: TGTGCCAGCAGCACCCCCACAGGCCCCTACGAGCAGTACTTC.

This clone has just one count. V is TRBV5-1 and J is TRBJ2-3, with D tentatively TRBD1 (6 bases). Trimming left V 1 base short and J 3 bases short, with 24 bases between. The length of the CDR3 is 19 residues. Germline CDR1 reads SGHRS; CDR2 reads YFSETQ. The CDR3 sequence is CASSLFPLTGQRGTDTQYF. CDR3 DNA sequence: TGCGCCAGCAGCTTGTTCCCCTTAACAGGGCAGAGGGGGACAGATACGCAGTATTTT.

V and J are TRBV7-3 and TRBJ1-2, with 9 bases that match TRBD1. The CDR3 has 13 amino acids. Per the germline V gene, CDR1 is SGHTA and CDR2 is FQGTGA. V gave up 5 bases and J gave up 7 bases; unmatched junction bases: 5. CDR3 region: CASSPTGGSGYTF. The CDR3 nucleotides are TGTGCCAGCAGCCCGACAGGGGGTAGTGGCTACACCTTC.

The chain recombines TRBV10-3 with TRBJ2-7; the match to TRBD1 covers 10 bases. CDR1 is ENHRY and CDR2 is SYGVKD in the germline V gene. This CDR3 is 15 amino acids long. V gave up 6 bases and J gave up 5 bases; unmatched junction bases: 10. The CDR3 loop reads CAIRDPWDRGHEQYF. CDR3 sequence (DNA): TGTGCCATCAGGGACCCATGGGACAGGGGACACGAGCAGTACTTC.

The gene calls are TRBV28 and TRBJ2-3, with D maybe TRBD2 (6 bases). The CDR3 is 15 residues long. Between the trimmed V and J ends, which lost 1 base and 4 bases, there was a span of 12 bases. CDR1 is MDHEN, CDR2 SYDVKM, per germline. The CDR3 region is CASSLLGTGADTQYF. As DNA, the CDR3 is TGTGCCAGCAGTTTATTGGGGACTGGGGCAGATACGCAGTATTTT. The full variable domain, its missing parts supplied by reference TRBV28 and TRBJ2-3, is DVKVTQSSRYLVKRTGEKVFLECVQDMDHENMFWYRQDPGLGLRLIYFSYDVKMKEKGDIPEGYSVSREKKERFSLILESASTNQTSMYLCASSLLGTGADTQYFGPGTRLTVL.

The chain recombines TRBV5-5 with TRBJ1-2, with 8 bases that match TRBD1. The CDR3 consists of 13 residues. CDR1 is SGHKS and CDR2 is YYEKEE in the germline V gene (reference sequence). V lost 4 bases, J lost 2 bases, and 1 base stayed unmatched. The CDR3 sequence is CASSRQGNYGYTF. In nucleotides, the CDR3 is TGTGCCAGCAGCCGACAGGGGAACTATGGCTACACCTTC.

The chain carries TRBV6-5 and TRBJ2-5; a weak D match, TRBD1 (6 bases). Per germline, CDR1 MNHEY and CDR2 SVGAGI. Trimming removed 6 bases from V and 0 bases from J, with 11 bases in between. This CDR3 has 14 amino acids. CDR3 sequence (DNA): TGTGCCAGCAGGGCCACAGGGTACCAAGAGACCCAGTACTTC. This codes for CASRATGYQETQYF.

This rearrangement joins TRBV2 to TRBJ2-7; D is perhaps TRBD2 (6 bases). Trimming cost V 2 bases and J 2 bases, with 13 bases left between them. Germline-derived CDR1 and CDR2 are SNHLY and FYNNEI. The CDR3 is 15 amino acids. CDR3 sequence (DNA): TGTGCCAGCAGTGAATGGGCGGGATCGACCTACGAGCAGTACTTC. Its protein is CASSEWAGSTYEQYF. The full variable domain, rest sourced from reference TRBV2 and TRBJ2-7, is EPEVTQTPSHQVTQMGQEVILRCVPISNHLYFYWYRQILGQKVEFLVSFYNNEISEKSEIFDDQFSVERPDGSNFTLKIRSTKLEDSAMYFCASSEWAGSTYEQYFGPGTRLTVT.

The rearrangement joins TRBV19 to TRBJ1-4, with D maybe TRBD1 (5 bases). V was trimmed by 0 bases and J by 8 bases, leaving 19 bases between them. In germline, CDR1 is LNHDA, CDR2 SQIVND (reference sequence). This CDR3 has 17 amino acids. CDR3 coding DNA: TGTGCCAGTAGTATAGATAGGTCGGGGGTTCTCGACGAAAAACTGTTTTTT. Translation gives CASSIDRSGVLDEKLFF. Together with reference TRBV19 and TRBJ1-4, the CDR3 gives the full variable domain: DGGITQSPKYLFRKEGQNVTLSCEQNLNHDAMYWYRQDPGQGLRLIYYSQIVNDFQKGDIAEGYSVSREKKESFPLTVTSAQKNPTAFYLCASSIDRSGVLDEKLFFGSGTQLSVL.

CDR3 nucleotide sequence: TGTGCCAGCAGCTGGACTAGCGGGACCGATACAGATACGCAGTATTTT. Translating gives CASSWTSGTDTDTQYF. This rearrangement joins TRBV7-9 to TRBJ2-3, with 12 positions matching TRBD2. V was pared by 4 bases and J by 3 bases, with 5 bases of the junction left unmatched. Germline CDR1 SEHNR, CDR2 FQNEAQ (reference sequence). The CDR3 contains 16 residues.

The J gene is TRBJ2-3, the V gene TRBV29-1; 8 nucleotides agree with TRBD1. This CDR3 is built from 14 residues. Germline CDR1 and CDR2: SQVTM and ANQGSEA. With 2 bases clipped from V and 4 bases from J, the junction kept 5 bases outside the gene matches. The CDR3 nucleotides are TGCAGCGTTGAAACAGGGGGTAGTCCAGATACGCAGTATTTT. It encodes CSVETGGSPDTQYF.

The V and J genes are TRBV11-1 and TRBJ2-5; no clear D gene. The V end lost 1 base, the J end lost 2 bases, and 5 bases lay between the germline ends. Germline CDR1 is SGHAT and CDR2 is FQDESV (reference sequence). The CDR3 is made up of 13 amino acids. This chain's CDR3 is CASSLEQQETQYF. The CDR3 coding sequence is TGTGCCAGCAGCTTAGAACAGCAAGAGACCCAGTACTTC. Full variable domain (rest looked up from reference TRBV11-1 and TRBJ2-5): EAEVAQSPRYKITEKSQAVAFWCDPISGHATLYWYRQILGQGPELLVQFQDESVVDDSQLPKDRFSAERLKGVDSTLKIQPAELGDSAMYLCASSLEQQETQYFGPGTRLLVL.

This sequence joins TRBV7-9 and TRBJ2-2; D is unclear. Per the germline V gene, CDR1 is SEHNR and CDR2 is FQNEAQ (reference sequence). The V end was cut by 1 base, the J end by 10 bases, with 19 bases between. The CDR3 length is 16 residues. CDR3 DNA sequence: TGTGCCAGCAGCTTAGGTATACCCGAAAACGGTGCGGAGCTGTTTTTT. Translating it yields CASSLGIPENGAELFF. Variable domain in full (rest from reference TRBV7-9 and TRBJ2-2): DTGVSQNPRHKITKRGQNVTFRCDPISEHNRLYWYRQTLGQGPEFLTYFQNEAQLEKSRLLSDRFSAERPKGSFSTLEIQRTEQGDSAMYLCASSLGIPENGAELFFGEGSRLTVL.